The 3 T cell receptor beta chains below all came from one sample that was sequenced in a study of T cells after posttransplantation cyclophosphamide. Profiling relied on immunoSEQ multiplex PCR, and the TCRdb table lists in-frame clones only, not all of them. The top ten hold around 3.1% of the sample, which has approximately 45,000 clones, roughly 93% seen once. The specimen was PBMCs. All receptors derive from a woman between 50 and 59 years old in good health and a related stem cell transplant donor.

This sequence joins TRBV5-4 and TRBJ2-6; possible D gene TRBD2, 6 bases. Germline V gives CDR1 SGHNT, CDR2 YYREEE (reference sequence). V was clipped by 4 bases and J by 0 bases, with 14 bases between them. The CDR3 length is 17 residues. The CDR3 bases are TGTGCCAGCAGCCCGGGGGTTCAACGCTCTGGGGCCAACGTCCTGACTTTC. It specifies CASSPGVQRSGANVLTF.

V and J are TRBV7-8 and TRBJ1-1; D unclear. Trimming left V 5 bases short and J 2 bases short, with 12 bases between. CDR1 is SGHVS and CDR2 is FQNEAQ in the germline V gene. The length of the CDR3 is 14 residues. The CDR3 spells CASSPEAGNTEAFF. The CDR3 bases are TGTGCCAGCAGCCCGGAGGCGGGAAACACTGAAGCTTTCTTT.

This clone was recorded once. The chain is built from TRBV19 and TRBJ2-3; the D gene is possibly TRBD2 (6 bases). CDR3 length: 14 residues. Germline CDR1 reads LNHDA; CDR2 reads SQIVND (reference sequence). V lost 5 bases to trimming and J lost 0 bases, with 9 bases between them. In nucleotides, the CDR3 is TGTGCCAGTAGTTCAGGGACTAGCACAGATACGCAGTATTTT. Translation: CASSSGTSTDTQYF.